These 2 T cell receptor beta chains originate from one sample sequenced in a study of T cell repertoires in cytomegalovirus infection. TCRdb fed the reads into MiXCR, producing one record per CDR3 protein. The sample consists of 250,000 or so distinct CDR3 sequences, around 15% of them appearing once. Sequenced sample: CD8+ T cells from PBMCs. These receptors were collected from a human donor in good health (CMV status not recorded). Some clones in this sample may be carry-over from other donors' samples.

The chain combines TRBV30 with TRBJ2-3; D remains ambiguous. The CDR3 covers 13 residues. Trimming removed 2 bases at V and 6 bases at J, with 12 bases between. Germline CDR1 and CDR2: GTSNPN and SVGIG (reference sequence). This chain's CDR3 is CAWSSDPSDTQYF. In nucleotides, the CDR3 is TGTGCCTGGAGTTCGGATCCCTCGGATACGCAGTATTTT. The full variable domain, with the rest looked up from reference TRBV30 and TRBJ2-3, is SQTIHQWPATLVQPVGSPLSLECTVEGTSNPNLYWYRQAAGRGLQLLFYSVGIGQISSEVPQNLSASRPQDRQFILSSKKLLLSDSGFYLCAWSSDPSDTQYFGPGTRLTVL.

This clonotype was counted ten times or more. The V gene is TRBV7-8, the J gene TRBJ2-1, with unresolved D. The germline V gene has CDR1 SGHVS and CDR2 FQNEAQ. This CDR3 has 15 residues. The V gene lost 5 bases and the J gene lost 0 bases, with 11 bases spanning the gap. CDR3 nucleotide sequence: TGTGCCAGCAGCGCTTTCTTTAGCTCCTACAATGAGCAGTTCTTC. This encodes CASSAFFSSYNEQFF.